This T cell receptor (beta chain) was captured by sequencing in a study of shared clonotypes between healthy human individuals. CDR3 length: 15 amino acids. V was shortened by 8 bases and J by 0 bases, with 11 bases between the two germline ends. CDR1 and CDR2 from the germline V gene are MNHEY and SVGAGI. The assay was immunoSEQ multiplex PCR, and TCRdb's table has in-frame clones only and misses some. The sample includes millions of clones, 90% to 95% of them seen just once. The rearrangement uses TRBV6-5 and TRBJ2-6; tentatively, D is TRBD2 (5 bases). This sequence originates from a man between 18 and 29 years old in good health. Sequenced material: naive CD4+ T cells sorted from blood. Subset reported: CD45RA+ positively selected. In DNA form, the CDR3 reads TGTGCCAGCGCCGGGGAGAGCTCTGGGGCCAACGTCCTGACTTTC. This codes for CASAGESSGANVLTF.